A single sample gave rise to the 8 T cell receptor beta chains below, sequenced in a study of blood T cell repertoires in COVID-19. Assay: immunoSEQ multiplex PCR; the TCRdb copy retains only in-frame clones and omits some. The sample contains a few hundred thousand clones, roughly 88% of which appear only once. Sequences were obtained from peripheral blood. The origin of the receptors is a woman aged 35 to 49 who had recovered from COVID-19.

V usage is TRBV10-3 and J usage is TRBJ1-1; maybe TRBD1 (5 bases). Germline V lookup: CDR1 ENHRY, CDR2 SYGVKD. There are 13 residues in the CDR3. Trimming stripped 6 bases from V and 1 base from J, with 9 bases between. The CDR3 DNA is TGTGCCATCAGATTAGACAGGAACACTGAAGCTTTCTTT. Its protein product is CAIRLDRNTEAFF.

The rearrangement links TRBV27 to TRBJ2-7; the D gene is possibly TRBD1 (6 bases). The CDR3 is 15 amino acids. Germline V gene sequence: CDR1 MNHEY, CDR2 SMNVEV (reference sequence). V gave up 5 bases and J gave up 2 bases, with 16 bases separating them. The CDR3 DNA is TGTGCCAGCAGTCTCGGGACACCGGGCCCCTACGAGCAGTACTTC. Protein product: CASSLGTPGPYEQYF.

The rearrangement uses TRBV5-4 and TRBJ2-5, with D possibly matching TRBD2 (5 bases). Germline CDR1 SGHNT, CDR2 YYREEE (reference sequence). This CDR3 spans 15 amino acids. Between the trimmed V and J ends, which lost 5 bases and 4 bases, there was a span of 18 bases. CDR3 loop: CASSRRTDSGETQYF. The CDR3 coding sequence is TGTGCCAGCAGTCGCAGGACTGATTCAGGAGAGACCCAGTACTTC.

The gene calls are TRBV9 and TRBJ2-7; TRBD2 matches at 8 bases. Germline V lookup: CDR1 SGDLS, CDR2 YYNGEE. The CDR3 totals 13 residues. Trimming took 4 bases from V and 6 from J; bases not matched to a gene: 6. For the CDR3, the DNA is TGTGCCAGCAGCCGGGGGGGTAACGGCGAGCAGTACTTC. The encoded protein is CASSRGGNGEQYF.

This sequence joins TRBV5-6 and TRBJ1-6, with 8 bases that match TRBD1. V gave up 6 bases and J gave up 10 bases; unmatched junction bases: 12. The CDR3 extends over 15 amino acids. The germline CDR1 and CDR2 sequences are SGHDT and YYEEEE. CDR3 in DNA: TGTGCCAGCACCATCCGTGGACAGGGCGGGTCACCCCTCCACTTT. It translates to CASTIRGQGGSPLHF.

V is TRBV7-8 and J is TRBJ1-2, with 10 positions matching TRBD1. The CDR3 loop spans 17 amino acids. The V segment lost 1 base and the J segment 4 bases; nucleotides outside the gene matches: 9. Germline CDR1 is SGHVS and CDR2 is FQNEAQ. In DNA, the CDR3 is TGTGCCAGCAGCTTAGGATCCGGGACAGGGGTAGGCTATGGCTACACCTTC. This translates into CASSLGSGTGVGYGYTF.

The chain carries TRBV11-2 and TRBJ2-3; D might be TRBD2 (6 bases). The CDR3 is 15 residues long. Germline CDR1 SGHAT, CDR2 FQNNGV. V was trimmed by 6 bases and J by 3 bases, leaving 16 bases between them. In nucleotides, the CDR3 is TGTGCCAGCAGTTCCCCCTGGGGGGTAACAGATACGCAGTATTTT. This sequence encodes CASSSPWGVTDTQYF.

CDR3 amino acids: CASSAGTASGNTIYF. The CDR3 nucleotides read TGTGCCAGCAGTGCCGGGACAGCCTCTGGAAACACCATATATTTT. The gene calls are TRBV27 and TRBJ1-3, with TRBD1 identical over 7 bases. The CDR3 has 15 amino acids. CDR1 and CDR2 from the germline V gene are MNHEY and SMNVEV (reference sequence). V shed 5 bases and J 0 bases; nucleotides not matched to a gene: 4.